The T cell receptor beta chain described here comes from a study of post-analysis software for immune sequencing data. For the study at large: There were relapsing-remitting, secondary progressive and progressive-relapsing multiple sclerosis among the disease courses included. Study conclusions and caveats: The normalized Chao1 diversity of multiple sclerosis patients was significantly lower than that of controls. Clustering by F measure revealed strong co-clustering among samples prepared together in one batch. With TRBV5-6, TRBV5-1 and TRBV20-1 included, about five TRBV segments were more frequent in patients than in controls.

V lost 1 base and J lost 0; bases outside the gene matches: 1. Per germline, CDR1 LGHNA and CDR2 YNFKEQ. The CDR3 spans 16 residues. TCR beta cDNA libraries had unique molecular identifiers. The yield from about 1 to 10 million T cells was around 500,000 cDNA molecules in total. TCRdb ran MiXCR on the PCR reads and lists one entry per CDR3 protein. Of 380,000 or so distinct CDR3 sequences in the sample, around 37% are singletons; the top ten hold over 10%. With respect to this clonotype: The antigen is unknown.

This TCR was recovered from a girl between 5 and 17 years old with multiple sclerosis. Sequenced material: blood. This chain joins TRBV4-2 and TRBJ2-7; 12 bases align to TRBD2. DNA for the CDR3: TGTGCCAGCAGCCAAGGGACTAGCGGGGCCTCCTACGAGCAGTACTTC. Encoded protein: CASSQGTSGASYEQYF.